This note documents a single T cell receptor (beta chain) sequence. Its target is unknown. These data are taken from a study of neoadjuvant anti-PD-1 for oral cavity cancer. Study-wide context: Most patients had three to four biweekly doses of 3 mg/kg nivolumab before resection. General study points: Pretreatment Treg/Th17 ratio correlated inversely with post-treatment tumor clonality.

Patients were newly diagnosed with stage II-IVA oral cavity squamous cell carcinoma without prior systemic or radiation treatment. No culture or expansion preceded analysis of these blood cells. CDR1 is SGHAT and CDR2 is FQNNGV in the germline V gene. This CDR3 contains 16 residues. Trimming cost V 1 base and J 8 bases, with 17 bases left between them. The data were produced by immunoSEQ multiplex PCR, yet TCRdb's version contains in-frame clones alone and is incomplete. The sample holds some 14,000 clones, roughly 65% seen once. Sequencing used PBMCs, obtained before nivolumab (anti-PD-1) treatment. The chain couples TRBV11-2 to TRBJ2-2; D is undetermined. The sequence came from a person between 40 and 79 years old with oral cavity squamous cell carcinoma. CDR3 DNA: TGTGCCAGCAGCTTAGCCGGCTTCGGCCTGCTAGGGGAGCTGTTTTTT. This encodes CASSLAGFGLLGELFF.